These 14 T cell receptor beta chains were sequenced from one sample in a study of cytomegalovirus exposure and HLA in healthy donors. 13 Jbeta primers and 60 Vbeta primers were used for the PCR. The repertoire was sequenced with immunoSEQ multiplex PCR; TCRdb's copy has only in-frame clones and lacks some. Here the sample spans some 170,000 clones, around 81% being singletons. Sequenced material: PBMCs. These receptor sequences come from a woman aged 40 to 49 in good health and CMV-seronegative.

This clone is a singleton in its sample. The chain is built from TRBV27 and TRBJ2-3; TRBD2 matches 9 bases. Trimming cost V 6 bases and J 9 bases; bases outside gene matches: 13. The CDR3 has 15 amino acids. The germline CDR1 and CDR2 sequences are MNHEY and SMNVEV (reference sequence). Here the CDR3 reads CASSPALAGAGTQYF. The CDR3 bases are TGTGCCAGCAGCCCAGCCTTAGCGGGAGCGGGGACGCAGTATTTT.

The chain is built from TRBV9 and TRBJ2-5; possible D gene TRBD2, 6 bases. V lost 0 bases to trimming and J lost 3 bases, with 9 bases between them. CDR3 length: 14 amino acids. Germline V gives CDR1 SGDLS, CDR2 YYNGEE. This chain's CDR3 is CASSVEGLKETQYF. DNA of the CDR3: TGTGCCAGCAGCGTAGAGGGACTCAAAGAGACCCAGTACTTC.

V gene TRBV7-9 combines with J gene TRBJ1-1; tentatively, D is TRBD1 (5 bases). This CDR3 spans 14 amino acids. Trimming cost V 7 bases and J 0 bases, with 12 bases left between them. Germline-derived CDR1 and CDR2 are SEHNR and FQNEAQ (reference sequence). CDR3 protein: CASTMGGVNTEAFF. CDR3 coding DNA: TGTGCCAGCACCATGGGGGGGGTGAACACTGAAGCTTTCTTT. The whole variable domain, filled in from reference TRBV7-9 and TRBJ1-1, reads DTGVSQNPRHKITKRGQNVTFRCDPISEHNRLYWYRQTLGQGPEFLTYFQNEAQLEKSRLLSDRFSAERPKGSFSTLEIQRTEQGDSAMYLCASTMGGVNTEAFFGQGTRLTVV.

The rearrangement links TRBV5-1 to TRBJ1-2, with a possible D match to TRBD1 (6 bases). This CDR3 is 15 amino acids long. V was pared by 7 bases and J by 1 base, with 17 bases between. Looked up from germline, CDR1 is SGHRS and CDR2 is YFSETQ. CDR3 sequence (DNA): TGCGCCAGCGGCCTTCCGGGACAACTTAACTATGGCTACACCTTC. It translates to CASGLPGQLNYGYTF. The full variable domain, completed using reference TRBV5-1 and TRBJ1-2, is KAGVTQTPRYLIKTRGQQVTLSCSPISGHRSVSWYQQTPGQGLQFLFEYFSETQRNKGNFPGRFSGRQFSNSRSEMNVSTLELGDSALYLCASGLPGQLNYGYTFGSGTRLTVV.

The chain is built from TRBV7-6 and TRBJ2-5; 8 nucleotides line up with TRBD2. J gave up 2 bases and V 2 bases, and 4 bases lay outside the gene matches. CDR1 is SGHVS, CDR2 FNYEAQ, per germline. The CDR3 has 15 residues. The CDR3 sequence is CASSLRAGVQETQYF. CDR3 bases: TGTGCCAGCAGCTTAAGAGCGGGAGTTCAAGAGACCCAGTACTTC.

The chain couples TRBV10-3 to TRBJ2-7; D uncertain. Germline assignment: CDR1 ENHRY and CDR2 SYGVKD. The CDR3 sequence is 14 residues long. Trimming took off 4 bases at V and 2 bases at J, with 12 bases between the two ends. The CDR3 DNA reads TGTGCCATCAGTGTGAACCAACTCCCCTACGAGCAGTACTTC. It encodes CAISVNQLPYEQYF.

This clone was seen only a few times. This sequence joins TRBV30 and TRBJ2-7; 10 bases align to TRBD1. CDR1 is GTSNPN, CDR2 SVGIG, per germline (reference sequence). With 5 bases clipped from V and 1 base from J, the junction kept 11 bases outside the gene matches. The CDR3 extends over 16 amino acids. The chain's CDR3 is CAWGLRDRGTSYEQYF. The CDR3 DNA is TGTGCCTGGGGGCTCCGGGACAGGGGCACATCCTACGAGCAGTACTTC.

This rearrangement joins TRBV6-5 to TRBJ2-5, with D possibly matching TRBD2 (5 bases). This CDR3 comprises 15 residues. The V end lost 4 bases, the J end lost 1 base, and 13 bases lay between the germline ends. The germline V gene encodes CDR1 MNHEY and CDR2 SVGAGI. The CDR3 loop is CASSWIPGTQETQYF. DNA of the CDR3: TGTGCCAGCAGTTGGATCCCGGGAACCCAAGAGACCCAGTACTTC.

The chain employs TRBV7-2 and TRBJ2-7; 8 nucleotides agree with TRBD2. The CDR3 runs to 15 residues. Germline CDR1 is SGHTA and CDR2 is FQGNSA. With 5 bases clipped from V and 3 bases from J, the junction kept 9 bases outside the gene matches. The CDR3 is CASSLPLAGNYEQYF. The CDR3 nucleotides read TGTGCCAGCAGCCTACCCCTAGCGGGTAACTACGAGCAGTACTTC.

The rearrangement links TRBV5-1 to TRBJ2-5; TRBD1 matches at 7 bases. Losses at the gene ends were 4 bases for V and 2 bases for J; bases not matched to a gene: 5. The V gene's germline CDR1 is SGHRS and CDR2 YFSETQ. This CDR3 spans 14 amino acids. CDR3 DNA sequence: TGCGCCAGCAGCCTGGGGGACAGACAAGAGACCCAGTACTTC. Translated, it gives CASSLGDRQETQYF.

This chain connects TRBV7-2 to TRBJ1-5, with D perhaps matching TRBD1 (6 bases). V was trimmed by 1 base and J by 5 bases, leaving 9 bases between them. CDR1 is SGHTA and CDR2 is FQGNSA in the germline V gene. The CDR3 is 14 residues long. CDR3 protein: CASSLEDSYQPQHF. The CDR3 DNA reads TGTGCCAGCAGCTTAGAGGACAGCTATCAGCCCCAGCATTTT. Using reference TRBV7-2 and TRBJ1-5 for the parts outside the CDR3, the full variable domain is GAGVSQSPSNKVTEKGKDVELRCDPISGHTALYWYRQSLGQGLEFLIYFQGNSAPDKSGLPSDRFSAERTGGSVSTLTIQRTQQEDSAVYLCASSLEDSYQPQHFGDGTRLSIL.

The gene calls are TRBV27 and TRBJ1-5, with TRBD1 identical over 8 bases. Looked up from germline, CDR1 is MNHEY and CDR2 is SMNVEV (reference sequence). The CDR3 extends over 15 amino acids. V shed 4 bases and J 5 bases; nucleotides not matched to a gene: 7. CDR3: CASSSRQGKDQPQHF. CDR3 coding DNA: TGTGCCAGCAGTTCCCGACAGGGGAAGGATCAGCCCCAGCATTTT.

V usage is TRBV6-1 and J usage is TRBJ1-1; perhaps TRBD1 as D (5 bases). The CDR3 loop spans 13 amino acids. Trimming left V 6 bases short and J 3 bases short, with 11 bases between. Germline CDR1 MNHNS, CDR2 SASEGT. DNA for the CDR3: TGTGCCAGCAGGAACGGGGGGGACACTGAAGCTTTCTTT. Its translation is CASRNGGDTEAFF.

The rearrangement joins TRBV4-1 to TRBJ2-5, with TRBD2 matching over 8 bases. With V trimmed by 0 bases and J by 6 bases, 9 bases remained unmatched. CDR1 and CDR2 from the germline V gene are MGHRA and YSYEKL. The CDR3 length is 16 residues. CDR3 DNA sequence: TGCGCCAGCAGCCAAGATTCCAGCGGGAGTCAAAAGACCCAGTACTTC. It translates to CASSQDSSGSQKTQYF.